This paragraph covers one T cell receptor (beta chain) sequence. The J segment lost 7 bases and the V segment lost 4 bases, leaving 15 bases of the junction unmatched. This CDR3 has 17 residues. The germline gives CDR1 LGHDT, CDR2 YNNKEL (reference sequence). This sample was included in a study of T cell repertoires in cytomegalovirus infection. TCRdb passed the reads through MiXCR, listing each CDR3 protein once. Of 560,000 or so distinct CDR3 sequences listed, approximately 17% are singletons. Sequencing was performed on CD8+ T cells from PBMCs. V usage is TRBV3-1 and J usage is TRBJ2-1, with 8 bases aligning to TRBD2. The TCR sequence derives from a human donor in good health (CMV status not recorded). Some clones in this sample may be carry-over from other donors' samples. The CDR3, as DNA: TGTGCCAGCAGCCCGTTAAGGACTAGCTGGGGTAAAAATGAGCAGTTCTTC. Amino acid sequence: CASSPLRTSWGKNEQFF.